Reported below is one T cell receptor (beta chain). The data stem from a study of blood T cell repertoires in COVID-19. Across the whole study: The study drew acute and convalescent COVID-19 samples from the United States, Italy and Spain. Sources were T cells, B-cell-depleted T cells, or PBMCs; the material itself was cDNA or gDNA.

Seattle patient enrollment occurred during active infection, with longitudinal follow-up thereafter. Original handling: Reference gene primer amplification gave estimated nucleated cell counts. Repertoires were generated with immunoSEQ multiplex PCR, while TCRdb's copy carries only in-frame clones and drops some. V and J calls and clone size are given by that table; D and trimming were obtained from the DNA. The sample consists of roughly 20,000 clones, approximately 80% of them appearing once. This CDR3 is built from 15 residues. The germline CDR1 and CDR2 sequences are LGHDT and YNNKEL (reference sequence). The V end lost 0 bases, the J end lost 3 bases, and 9 bases lay between the germline ends.

The origin of this receptor is a man aged 65-85 years with COVID-19, enrolled during active disease. This rearrangement joins TRBV3-1 (or the pseudogene TRBV3-2) to TRBJ1-3; possibly TRBD1 for D (6 bases). Sequences were obtained from peripheral blood. CDR3 in amino acids: CASSQETGLGNTIYF. CDR3 sequence (DNA): TGTGCCAGCAGCCAAGAAACAGGGCTTGGAAACACCATATATTTT.